The text below deals with one T cell receptor beta chain. What it binds is unknown. This sample was included in a study of siplizumab effects on memory and regulatory T cells. Per-sample assaying covered 95,000 to 100,000 TCR templates. Profiled with immunoSEQ multiplex PCR; TCRdb holds only in-frame clones, not every one. The data hold approximately 70,000 clones, with about 90% observed a single time. Study conclusions and caveats: Controls showed an average of roughly 25% Treg-derived mappable alloreactive CD4+ clones, while siplizumab showed about 69%. Significant reduction of alloreactive sequences traceable to unstimulated CD4+ memory cells was observed with siplizumab. Naive or memory phenotype assignment was not possible for roughly 75-97% of proliferating CD4+ or CD8+ clones.

The specimen sequenced was CD8+ T cells sorted from blood. The receptor comes from a human donor in good health.

Here the CDR3 reads CASSLGRETNYGYTF. The CDR3 coding sequence is TGTGCCAGCAGCTTGGGACGGGAGACTAACTATGGCTACACCTTC. The genes are TRBV5-6 and TRBJ1-2; D not certain. The length of the CDR3 is 15 residues. V shed 0 bases and J shed 0 bases, with 9 bases lying between them. The germline V gene has CDR1 SGHDT and CDR2 YYEEEE.